These 30 T cell receptor beta chains were sequenced from one sample in a study of T cell responses to AZD1222 COVID-19 vaccine. TCRdb's table, derived via immunoSEQ multiplex PCR, lists solely in-frame clones and lacks some. Among tens of thousands of clones, around 90% were seen once, and the ten largest hold more than 4%. The source was peripheral blood, collected on day 0 of AZD1222 vaccination. All receptors come from an adult in good health.

The chain carries TRBV5-6 and TRBJ2-5; 7 bases fit TRBD1. Germline-derived CDR1 and CDR2 are SGHDT and YYEEEE. The CDR3 has 15 amino acids. V lost 6 bases to trimming and J lost 5 bases; unmatched junction nucleotides: 13. The CDR3 sequence: CASTDETGEQETQYF. CDR3 nucleotide sequence: TGTGCCAGCACCGACGAAACAGGGGAACAGGAGACCCAGTACTTC.

The V call is TRBV4-1, the J call TRBJ1-5; possible D gene TRBD1, 6 bases. V lost 1 base, J lost 4 bases, and 14 bases lay in between. This CDR3 is built from 16 residues. Germline V CDR1 and CDR2: MGHRA, YSYEKL. Here the CDR3 DNA reads TGCGCCAGCAGCCAAGCAGGGGACATTCGTAATCAGCCCCAGCATTTT. Translating it yields CASSQAGDIRNQPQHF.

V is TRBV11-3 and J is TRBJ1-6; 8 bases match TRBD1. CDR1 and CDR2 (germline): SGHNT, YENEEA. Germline trimming cut 4 bases from V and 10 bases from J; bases unmatched to any gene: 6. CDR3 size: 14 residues. In DNA form, the CDR3 reads TGTGCCAGCAGCTCGACAGGGGTAGACTCACCCCTCCACTTT. The encoded protein is CASSSTGVDSPLHF.

The chain joins TRBV6-6 to TRBJ1-2; 9 bases map to TRBD1. Germline-derived CDR1 and CDR2 are MNHNY and SVGAGI (reference sequence). There are 13 residues in the CDR3. J lost 6 bases, V lost 2 bases, and 1 base had no gene match. CDR3 sequence reads: CASSYRTGDGYTF. The CDR3 DNA sequence: TGTGCCAGCAGTTACCGGACAGGGGATGGCTACACCTTC.

The V and J genes are TRBV7-2 and TRBJ2-7; D possibly uses TRBD1 or TRBD2 (7 bases each). The germline V and J ends were trimmed by 8 bases and 2 bases, with 16 bases remaining between them. Germline lookup yields CDR1 SGHTA and CDR2 FQGNSA. The CDR3 has 14 residues. CDR3 amino acids: CASGDREGPYEQYF. CDR3 sequence (DNA): TGTGCCAGCGGCGACAGGGAGGGACCCTACGAGCAGTACTTC.

This chain joins TRBV18 and TRBJ1-2; no firm D call. With 1 base removed from V and 8 bases from J, the gap between germline ends came to 17 bases. The length of the CDR3 is 15 residues. In germline, CDR1 is KGHSH, CDR2 LQKENI. The CDR3 coding sequence is TGTGCCAGCTCACCACGAGGAGCCGATAACTCGGGCTACACCTTC. The encoded protein is CASSPRGADNSGYTF.

The chain joins TRBV9 to TRBJ1-6; 8 bases line up with TRBD1. The ends lost 2 bases at V and 5 bases at J; junction bases unmatched: 9. The CDR3 contains 17 residues. Germline V lookup: CDR1 SGDLS, CDR2 YYNGEE. CDR3 in amino acids: CASSVLPQQGDNSPLHF. For the CDR3, the DNA is TGTGCCAGCAGCGTTCTCCCCCAACAGGGGGATAATTCACCCCTCCACTTT. The full variable domain, in which reference TRBV9 and TRBJ1-6 provide the parts outside the CDR3, is DSGVTQTPKHLITATGQRVTLRCSPRSGDLSVYWYQQSLDQGLQFLIQYYNGEERAKGNILERFSAQQFPDLHSELNLSSLELGDSALYFCASSVLPQQGDNSPLHFGNGTRLTVT.

The chain recombines TRBV4-1 with TRBJ1-1; D uncertain. Germline V gives CDR1 MGHRA, CDR2 YSYEKL. V lost 1 base, J lost 4 bases, and 13 bases lay in between. This CDR3 is 15 amino acids long. CDR3 nucleotide sequence: TGCGCCAGCAGCCAAGGTAGGGCGGAGCGCACTGAAGCTTTCTTT. It yields the protein CASSQGRAERTEAFF.

The rearrangement links TRBV19 to TRBJ1-3, with D perhaps matching TRBD1 (5 bases). Germline CDR1 is LNHDA and CDR2 is SQIVND (reference sequence). The CDR3 has 18 amino acids. The ends were cut back, 8 bases at V and 4 bases at J, with 27 bases in the middle. The CDR3 DNA reads TGTGCCAGTGCCAACCCCGGGACCGCTCGATGGTCCGGAAACACCATATATTTT. Its protein is CASANPGTARWSGNTIYF.

V usage is TRBV30 and J usage is TRBJ2-1, with 10 bases aligning to TRBD2. The CDR3 runs 14 residues. CDR1 GTSNPN and CDR2 SVGIG come from the germline V gene (reference sequence). Trimming cost V 3 bases and J 6 bases; bases outside gene matches: 5. The CDR3: CAWSRSGGANEQFF. CDR3 coding DNA: TGTGCCTGGAGCAGGAGCGGGGGGGCCAATGAGCAGTTCTTC. Full variable domain (rest looked up from reference TRBV30 and TRBJ2-1): SQTIHQWPATLVQPVGSPLSLECTVEGTSNPNLYWYRQAAGRGLQLLFYSVGIGQISSEVPQNLSASRPQDRQFILSSKKLLLSDSGFYLCAWSRSGGANEQFFGPGTRLTVL.

The gene calls are TRBV12-5 and TRBJ1-5; 11 bases agree with TRBD1. V was clipped by 6 bases and J by 6 bases; unmatched bases: 7. The CDR3 totals 15 residues. Per germline, CDR1 LGHNT and CDR2 FRNRAP. This CDR3 is CASGPAGTGGQPQHF. CDR3 sequence (DNA): TGTGCTAGTGGGCCAGCCGGGACAGGGGGTCAGCCCCAGCATTTT.

CDR3 sequence (DNA): TGTGCCAGCAGTGAATCGCGACATTTTTCTGGGGCCAACGTCCTGACTTTC. Translation gives CASSESRHFSGANVLTF. The V gene is TRBV25-1, the J gene TRBJ2-6, with D hard to call. V was cut by 1 base and J by 1 base, with 11 bases left in between. Germline V gives CDR1 MGHDK, CDR2 SYGVNS. The CDR3 contains 17 residues.

V usage is TRBV19 and J usage is TRBJ1-4; D perhaps matches TRBD1 (5 bases). Trimming took 3 bases from V and 7 from J, leaving 15 bases between them. The CDR3 loop spans 15 amino acids. Looked up from germline, CDR1 is LNHDA and CDR2 is SQIVND (reference sequence). The CDR3 DNA follows: TGTGCCAGTAGTATCCGGGGGGGACTTTCTGAAAAACTGTTTTTT. Its protein is CASSIRGGLSEKLFF.

This chain's CDR3 is CASSYLQGPDGYTF. The CDR3 region has the DNA TGTGCCAGCAGTTACTTACAGGGCCCGGATGGCTACACCTTC. The V gene is TRBV6-5, the J gene TRBJ1-2; maybe TRBD1 (6 bases). Trimming removed 1 base at V and 6 bases at J, with 12 bases between. Per germline, CDR1 MNHEY and CDR2 SVGAGI. The CDR3 length is 14 residues.

There are a few counts of this clone. V is TRBV12-3 or TRBV12-4 and J is TRBJ1-2, with D maybe TRBD1 (5 bases). The CDR3 sequence is 13 residues long. V was shortened by 8 bases and J by 8 bases, with 18 bases between the two germline ends. The DNA for the CDR3 is TGTGCCAGCCAGGGAATCAGCTCCCTAGGCTACACCTTC. Its translation is CASQGISSLGYTF.

The chain carries TRBV29-1 and TRBJ2-5; D is perhaps TRBD2 (6 bases). Trimming shortened V by 4 bases and J by 5 bases, and 14 bases separated the two germline ends. The CDR3 runs to 13 residues. Germline CDR1 SQVTM, CDR2 ANQGSEA. The CDR3: CSVARGMGETQYF. The DNA for the CDR3 is TGCAGCGTTGCGCGGGGAATGGGCGAGACCCAGTACTTC.

The chain uses TRBV7-2 and TRBJ2-7; D gene ambiguous. Germline V lookup: CDR1 SGHTA, CDR2 FQGNSA. The CDR3 runs to 11 residues. Trimming left V 6 bases short and J 4 bases short, with 7 bases between. CDR3 bases: TGTGCCAGCAGGGCAGGTTACGAGCAGTACTTC. Translation: CASRAGYEQYF.

The V gene is TRBV30, the J gene TRBJ2-1; D tentatively reads TRBD1 or TRBD2 (5 bases each). The V gene's germline CDR1 is GTSNPN and CDR2 SVGIG (reference sequence). V gave up 6 bases and J gave up 3 bases, with 21 bases separating them. The CDR3 spans 16 residues. The CDR3 sequence: CACRSTGRPSYNEQFF. The CDR3 DNA follows: TGTGCCTGCCGCAGTACGGGACGCCCGAGCTACAATGAGCAGTTCTTC.

The chain recombines TRBV11-3 with TRBJ1-1; D remains unclear. Germline V gives CDR1 SGHNT, CDR2 YENEEA. The ends were cut back, 1 base at V and 0 bases at J, with 6 bases in the middle. The CDR3 is made up of 14 amino acids. CDR3 DNA: TGTGCCAGCAGCTTAGTTTCTATGAACACTGAAGCTTTCTTT. Translation gives CASSLVSMNTEAFF.

The gene calls are TRBV27 and TRBJ1-2, with 7 bases aligning to TRBD1. The CDR3 runs to 13 residues. From germline, CDR1 is MNHEY and CDR2 SMNVEV (reference sequence). J lost 3 bases, V lost 5 bases, and 3 bases had no gene match. The CDR3 bases are TGTGCCAGCAGTCCAGGGGGGGACTATGGCTACACCTTC. This gives the protein CASSPGGDYGYTF.

The rearrangement uses TRBV27 and TRBJ2-7; D perhaps matches TRBD1 (6 bases). The CDR3 spans 17 residues. The V gene's germline CDR1 is MNHEY and CDR2 SMNVEV (reference sequence). Trimming took off 10 bases at V and 0 bases at J, with 25 bases between the two ends. DNA for the CDR3: TGTGCCACCTCCTCCCCCCAGGACAGCGCTAGCTCCTACGAGCAGTACTTC. It codes for CATSSPQDSASSYEQYF.

CDR3 amino acids: CASSPSGNGYTF. The CDR3 DNA follows: TGTGCCAGCAGCCCGTCGGGGAATGGCTACACCTTC. The chain combines TRBV7-2 with TRBJ1-2; no firm D call. CDR1 SGHTA and CDR2 FQGNSA come from the germline V gene. The CDR3 runs 12 residues. V was shortened by 5 bases and J by 6 bases, with 10 bases between the two germline ends.

The chain uses TRBV6-2 or TRBV6-3 and TRBJ2-1; a possible D gene is TRBD2 (5 bases). Germline assignment: CDR1 MNHEY and CDR2 SVGEGT. CDR3 length equals 14 residues. V was trimmed by 5 bases and J by 4 bases, leaving 12 bases between them. The CDR3 sequence is CASSLLGLYNEQFF. DNA of the CDR3: TGTGCCAGCAGTCTACTCGGACTTTACAATGAGCAGTTCTTC.

The chain carries TRBV19 and TRBJ1-1; TRBD1 agrees at 8 bases. The germline V gene encodes CDR1 LNHDA and CDR2 SQIVND (reference sequence). V lost 2 bases and J lost 4; bases outside the gene matches: 3. This CDR3 is 14 amino acids long. The CDR3 DNA is TGTGCCAGTAGTATATTCGACAGGGGCACTGAAGCTTTCTTT. Translating gives CASSIFDRGTEAFF.

This rearrangement joins TRBV3-1 (or the pseudogene TRBV3-2) to TRBJ1-1; 8 positions match TRBD1. With V trimmed by 0 bases and J by 11 bases, 11 bases remained unmatched. Germline values: CDR1 LGHDT, CDR2 YNNKEL (reference sequence). The CDR3 runs to 15 residues. The CDR3 DNA reads TGTGCCAGCAGCCAAGAAGGGACAGGTTTTGAGGTTGCTTTCTTT. This encodes CASSQEGTGFEVAFF.

The chain uses TRBV2 and TRBJ1-4; 10 nucleotides align to TRBD1. Germline V gene lookup returns CDR1 SNHLY and CDR2 FYNNEI. There are 17 residues in the CDR3. The junction had 10 bases not matched to a gene; V was cut back by 5 bases and J by 4 bases. CDR3 loop: CASSPPGTGAGNEKLFF. The CDR3 DNA reads as TGTGCCAGCAGTCCCCCCGGGACAGGGGCGGGTAATGAAAAACTGTTTTTT.

In DNA form, the CDR3 reads TGTGCCAGCAGCTCCCGGGGACCGCTCTCTGGAAACACCATATATTTT. It yields the protein CASSSRGPLSGNTIYF. The chain uses TRBV13 and TRBJ1-3, with D possibly being TRBD1 (5 bases). CDR3 length: 16 residues. V lost 4 bases and J lost 0, with 13 bases in between. CDR1 is PRHDT and CDR2 is FYEKMQ in the germline V gene (reference sequence).

In its sample, this clone was seen once. The chain uses TRBV5-4 and TRBJ2-7; D possibly corresponds to TRBD2 (7 bases). Trimming stripped 4 bases from V and 5 bases from J, with 22 bases between. Germline CDR1 is SGHNT and CDR2 is YYREEE (reference sequence). CDR3 size: 16 residues. The CDR3: CASSQTGRGGRNEQYF. In DNA, the CDR3 is TGTGCCAGCAGCCAGACCGGTAGGGGGGGGAGGAACGAGCAGTACTTC.

The CDR3 sequence: CSVGDTDTEAFF. DNA of the CDR3: TGCAGCGTGGGGGACACCGACACTGAAGCTTTCTTT. V is TRBV29-1 and J is TRBJ1-1, with a weak D call TRBD1 (6 bases). V lost 6 bases and J 3 bases, leaving 11 bases between the germline ends. CDR1 is SQVTM and CDR2 is ANQGSEA in the germline V gene. There are 12 residues in the CDR3.

The V and J genes are TRBV30 and TRBJ1-5; 7 bases agree with TRBD1. CDR1 and CDR2 (germline): GTSNPN, SVGIG (reference sequence). The V and J ends lost 3 bases and 6 bases, in that order; junction bases with no gene match: 5. This CDR3 is built from 13 residues. In DNA form, the CDR3 reads TGTGCCTGGAGCGACAGGGCAACTCAGCCCCAGCATTTT. Amino acids: CAWSDRATQPQHF.